This record covers a single T cell receptor beta chain. As yet, its antigen is unknown. These data originate in a study of T-cell reconstitution after alpha-beta-depleted transplantation in children. Unique molecular identifiers were built into the TCRbeta library. From the PCR reads, TCRdb called clonotypes with MiXCR, one entry per CDR3 protein. Of hundreds of thousands of distinct CDR3 sequences listed, over 10% are singletons. The study's findings and limits: Counts and diversity of T cells one year after transplant came mostly from newly produced T cells. Diversity of TCRbeta at day 60 was high in some patients, arising from surviving recipient T cells and thymic progenitors. After transplant, at about two months, alpha-beta T cells were reportedly derived from several hundred expanded graft clones.

The CDR3 spans 16 residues. Germline CDR1 and CDR2: SGHRS and YFSETQ. V gave up 4 bases and J gave up 3 bases, with 20 bases separating them. The rearrangement uses TRBV5-1 and TRBJ2-7; tentatively, D is TRBD1 (7 bases). This clonotype originated in a girl aged 2 to 9 with congenital amegakaryocytic thrombocytopenia, due to receive a stem cell transplant. The sample consisted of PBMCs, taken before TCRalphabeta/CD19-depleted stem cell transplant. This CDR3 is CASSPLAGGHHYEQYF. Written as DNA, the CDR3 is TGCGCCAGCAGCCCTTTGGCAGGGGGGCATCACTACGAGCAGTACTTC.